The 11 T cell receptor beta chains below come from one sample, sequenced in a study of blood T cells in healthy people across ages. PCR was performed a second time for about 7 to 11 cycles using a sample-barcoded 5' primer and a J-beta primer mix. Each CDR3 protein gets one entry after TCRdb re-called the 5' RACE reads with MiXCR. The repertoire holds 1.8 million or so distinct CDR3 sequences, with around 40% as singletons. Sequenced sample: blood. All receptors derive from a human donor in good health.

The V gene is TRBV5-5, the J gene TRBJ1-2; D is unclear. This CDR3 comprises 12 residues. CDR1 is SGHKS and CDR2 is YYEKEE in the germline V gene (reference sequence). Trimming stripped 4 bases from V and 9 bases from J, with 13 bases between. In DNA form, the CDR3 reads TGTGCCAGCAGCCCCCTACGTCTTCGCTACACCTTC. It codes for CASSPLRLRYTF.

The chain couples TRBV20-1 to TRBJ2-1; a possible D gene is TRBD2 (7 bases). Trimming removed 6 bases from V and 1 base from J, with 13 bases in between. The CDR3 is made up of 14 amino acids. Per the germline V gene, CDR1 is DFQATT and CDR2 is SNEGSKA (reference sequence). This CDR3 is CSAGGGGSYNEQFF. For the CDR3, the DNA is TGCAGTGCCGGGGGAGGGGGGTCCTACAATGAGCAGTTCTTC.

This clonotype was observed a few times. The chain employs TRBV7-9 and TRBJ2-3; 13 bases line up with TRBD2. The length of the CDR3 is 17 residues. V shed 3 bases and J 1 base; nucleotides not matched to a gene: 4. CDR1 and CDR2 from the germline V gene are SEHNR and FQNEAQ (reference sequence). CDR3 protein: CASSFGLAGARTDTQYF. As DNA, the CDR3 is TGTGCCAGCAGCTTCGGACTAGCGGGGGCCCGCACAGATACGCAGTATTTT.

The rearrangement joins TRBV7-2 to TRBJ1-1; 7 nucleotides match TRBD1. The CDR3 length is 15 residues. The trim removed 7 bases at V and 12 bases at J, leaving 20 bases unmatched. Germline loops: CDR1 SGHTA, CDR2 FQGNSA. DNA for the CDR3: TGTGCCAGCACCCCAGGGGGAGGGGGACGGATTGGGACTTTCTTT. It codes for CASTPGGGGRIGTFF.

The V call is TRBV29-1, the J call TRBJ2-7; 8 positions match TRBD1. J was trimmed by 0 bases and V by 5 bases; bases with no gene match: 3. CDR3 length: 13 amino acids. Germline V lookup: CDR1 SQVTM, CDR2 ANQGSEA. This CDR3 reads CSVTQGASYEQYF. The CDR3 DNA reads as TGCAGCGTTACCCAGGGGGCCTCCTACGAGCAGTACTTC.

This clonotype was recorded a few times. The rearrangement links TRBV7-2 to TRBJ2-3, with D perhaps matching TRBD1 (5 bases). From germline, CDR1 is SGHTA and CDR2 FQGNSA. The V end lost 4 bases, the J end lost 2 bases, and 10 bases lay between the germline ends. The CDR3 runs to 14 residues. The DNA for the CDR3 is TGTGCCAGCAGCTCCCCCAGGGACACAGATACGCAGTATTTT. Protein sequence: CASSSPRDTDTQYF.

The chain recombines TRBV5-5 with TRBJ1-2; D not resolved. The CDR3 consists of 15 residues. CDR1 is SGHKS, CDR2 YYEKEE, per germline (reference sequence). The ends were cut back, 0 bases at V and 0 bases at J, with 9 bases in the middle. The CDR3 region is CASSLVGQSNYGYTF. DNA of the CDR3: TGTGCCAGCAGCTTGGTCGGGCAGTCTAACTATGGCTACACCTTC.

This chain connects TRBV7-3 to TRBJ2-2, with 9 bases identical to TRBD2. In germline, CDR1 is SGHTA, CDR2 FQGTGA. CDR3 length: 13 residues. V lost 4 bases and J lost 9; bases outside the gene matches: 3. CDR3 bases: TGTGCCAGCAGCTCAAGCGGGGGGCGGGAGCTGTTTTTT. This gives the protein CASSSSGGRELFF. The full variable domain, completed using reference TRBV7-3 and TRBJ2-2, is GAGVSQTPSNKVTEKGKYVELRCDPISGHTALYWYRQSLGQGPEFLIYFQGTGAADDSGLPNDRFFAVRPEGSVSTLKIQRTERGDSAVYLCASSSSGGRELFFGEGSRLTVL.

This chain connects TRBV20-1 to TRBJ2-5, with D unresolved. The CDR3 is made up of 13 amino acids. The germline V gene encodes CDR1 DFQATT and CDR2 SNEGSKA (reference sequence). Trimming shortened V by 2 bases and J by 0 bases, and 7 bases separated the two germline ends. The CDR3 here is CSARKQNQETQYF. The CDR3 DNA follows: TGCAGTGCTAGAAAACAGAACCAAGAGACCCAGTACTTC.

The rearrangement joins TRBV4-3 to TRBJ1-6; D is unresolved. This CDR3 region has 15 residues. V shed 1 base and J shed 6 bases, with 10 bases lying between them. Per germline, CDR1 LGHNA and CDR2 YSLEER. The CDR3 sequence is CASSQVPGPNSPLHF. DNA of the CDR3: TGCGCCAGCAGCCAAGTGCCAGGCCCTAATTCACCCCTCCACTTT.

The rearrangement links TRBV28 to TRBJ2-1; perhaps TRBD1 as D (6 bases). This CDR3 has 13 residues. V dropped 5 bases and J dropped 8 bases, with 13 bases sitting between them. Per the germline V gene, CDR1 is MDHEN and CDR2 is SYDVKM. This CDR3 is CASSGDEGDEQFF. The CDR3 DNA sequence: TGTGCCAGCAGTGGGGACGAGGGGGATGAGCAGTTCTTC.